The clone carrying this T cell receptor beta chain has just one count. Antigen specificity is unknown. V lost 2 bases, J lost 8 bases, and 7 bases lay in between. In germline, CDR1 is KGHSH, CDR2 LQKENI. This CDR3 contains 12 residues. The study extracted total RNA from unfractionated whole blood. This sample stems from a study of human T cells and chemical hapten exposure. Study at large: Small volume differences among pooled libraries mainly caused per-sample TCR yield variation. Study outcomes and limitations: Among TCRs, those above 1 in 1000 frequency were unaffected by DPC sensitization.

The library labeled individual cDNA molecules by adding unique molecular identifiers to them. In the original processing: Samples held a median of approximately 94,000 TCRs, range 23,224–690,600. From the 5' RACE reads, TCRdb called clonotypes with MiXCR, one entry per CDR3 protein. None of the V and J calls come from the authors' own analysis; TCRdb made them. The sample contains approximately 110,000 distinct CDR3 sequences, approximately 19% of which appear only once. The J gene is TRBJ2-1, the V gene TRBV18; D is undetermined. The TCR comes from a human donor in good health. The CDR3 DNA follows: TGTGCCAGCTCACCAGCCCCTGATGAGCAGTTCTTC. Translation gives CASSPAPDEQFF.